This TCR beta chain was sequenced in a study of vaccination and CD4 T cells after COVID-19. Once obtained from cultured CD4+ T cells, the DNA was sequenced using the Oncomine TCR Beta short-read assay. Cultured CD4+ T cells were the source of extracted genomic DNA. Each CDR3 protein is one row after TCRdb ran MiXCR on the PCR reads. Of 15,000 to 20,000 distinct CDR3 sequences in the sample, around 56% were seen once. About this clonotype: Its antigen is as yet unknown.

The treatment is: roughly 10-day PBMC culture with coronavirus spike peptide pools or control peptides (ViraFEST assay). Researchers reported culturing about 2 million PBMCs per well with approximately 10 IU/ml IL-2 and about 9.3 ug/ml peptide pools. This CDR3 is built from 13 residues. With 8 bases removed from V and 2 bases from J, the gap between germline ends came to 11 bases. The V gene's germline CDR1 is MNHNS and CDR2 SASEGT. General observations from the study: Median SARS-CoV-2-reactive clonotype numbers went up from about 22 to 38, but not significantly.

V is TRBV6-1 and J is TRBJ2-3, with D perhaps assigned TRBD1 or TRBD2 (5 bases each). This sequence was found in a human donor who had recovered from COVID-19. Here the sequenced sample was CD4+ T cells from blood, cultured in vitro, taken before SARS-CoV-2 vaccination. For the CDR3, the DNA is TGTGCCAGCGGGGACCATTACACAGATACGCAGTATTTT. It yields the protein CASGDHYTDTQYF.